This T cell receptor beta chain derives from a study of blood T cell repertoires in COVID-19. Assay: immunoSEQ multiplex PCR; the TCRdb copy retains only in-frame clones and omits some. The repertoire holds some 150,000 clones, with around 89% as singletons. There are 13 residues in the CDR3. Germline V gene lookup returns CDR1 LNHDA and CDR2 SQIVND (reference sequence). Losses at the gene ends were 7 bases for V and 5 bases for J; bases not matched to a gene: 3. The clonotype comes from a man aged 55 to 69 with active or convalescent COVID-19. What was sequenced was peripheral blood. The chain is built from TRBV19 and TRBJ1-1, with 11 bases aligning to TRBD1. This chain's CDR3 is CASKDRGLTEAFF. The CDR3 DNA is TGTGCCAGTAAGGACAGGGGGCTAACTGAAGCTTTCTTT.